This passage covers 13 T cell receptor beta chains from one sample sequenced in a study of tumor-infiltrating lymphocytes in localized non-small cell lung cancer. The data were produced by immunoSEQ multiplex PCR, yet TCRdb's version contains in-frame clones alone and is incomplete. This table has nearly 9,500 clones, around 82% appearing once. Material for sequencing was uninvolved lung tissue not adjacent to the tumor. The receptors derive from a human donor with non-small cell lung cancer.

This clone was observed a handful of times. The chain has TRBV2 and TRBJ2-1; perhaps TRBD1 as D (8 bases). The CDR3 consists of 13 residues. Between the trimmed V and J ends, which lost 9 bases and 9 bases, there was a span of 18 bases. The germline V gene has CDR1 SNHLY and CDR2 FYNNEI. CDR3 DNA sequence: TGTGCCAGTCTACAGGGGGGGGGCACTGAGCAGTTCTTC. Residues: CASLQGGGTEQFF.

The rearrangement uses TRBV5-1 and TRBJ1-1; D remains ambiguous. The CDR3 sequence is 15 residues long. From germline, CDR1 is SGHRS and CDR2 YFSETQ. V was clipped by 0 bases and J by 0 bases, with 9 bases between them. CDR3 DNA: TGCGCCAGCAGCTTGGGTAGGCAACTGAACACTGAAGCTTTCTTT. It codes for CASSLGRQLNTEAFF.

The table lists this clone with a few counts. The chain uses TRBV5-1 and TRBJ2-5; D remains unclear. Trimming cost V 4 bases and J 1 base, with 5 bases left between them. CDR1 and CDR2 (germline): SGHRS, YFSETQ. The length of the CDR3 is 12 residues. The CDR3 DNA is TGCGCCAGCAGCAACCCCCAAGAGACCCAGTACTTC. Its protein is CASSNPQETQYF. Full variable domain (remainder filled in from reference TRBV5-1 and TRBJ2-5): KAGVTQTPRYLIKTRGQQVTLSCSPISGHRSVSWYQQTPGQGLQFLFEYFSETQRNKGNFPGRFSGRQFSNSRSEMNVSTLELGDSALYLCASSNPQETQYFGPGTRLLVL.

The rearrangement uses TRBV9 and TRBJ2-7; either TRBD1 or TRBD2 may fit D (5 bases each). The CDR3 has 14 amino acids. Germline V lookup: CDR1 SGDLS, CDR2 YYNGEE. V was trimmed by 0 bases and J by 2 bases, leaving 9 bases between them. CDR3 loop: CASSVGRDPYEQYF. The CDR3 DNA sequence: TGTGCCAGCAGCGTAGGAAGGGACCCCTACGAGCAGTACTTC.

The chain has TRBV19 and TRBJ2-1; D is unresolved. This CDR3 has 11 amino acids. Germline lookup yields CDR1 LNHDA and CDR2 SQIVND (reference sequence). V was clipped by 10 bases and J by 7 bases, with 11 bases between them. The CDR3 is CATATRNEQFF. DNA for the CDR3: TGTGCCACCGCGACACGGAATGAGCAGTTCTTC.

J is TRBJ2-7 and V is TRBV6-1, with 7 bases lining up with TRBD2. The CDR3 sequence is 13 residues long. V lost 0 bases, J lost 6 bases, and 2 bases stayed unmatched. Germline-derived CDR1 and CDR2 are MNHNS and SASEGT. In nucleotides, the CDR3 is TGTGCCAGCAGTGAAGCGCGCGGGGGCGAGCAGTACTTC. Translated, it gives CASSEARGGEQYF.

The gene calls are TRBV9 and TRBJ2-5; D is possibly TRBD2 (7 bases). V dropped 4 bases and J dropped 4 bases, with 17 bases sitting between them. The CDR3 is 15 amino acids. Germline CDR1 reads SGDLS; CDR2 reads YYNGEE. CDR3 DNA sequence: TGTGCCAGCAGCCCCCAGGTGGGGGGGCGAGAGACCCAGTACTTC. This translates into CASSPQVGGRETQYF.

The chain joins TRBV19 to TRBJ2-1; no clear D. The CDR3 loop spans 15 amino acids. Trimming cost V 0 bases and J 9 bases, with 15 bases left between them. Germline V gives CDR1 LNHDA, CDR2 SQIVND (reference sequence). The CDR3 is CASSIDYRVPSEQFF. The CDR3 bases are TGTGCCAGTAGTATAGATTACCGGGTACCCAGTGAGCAGTTCTTC.

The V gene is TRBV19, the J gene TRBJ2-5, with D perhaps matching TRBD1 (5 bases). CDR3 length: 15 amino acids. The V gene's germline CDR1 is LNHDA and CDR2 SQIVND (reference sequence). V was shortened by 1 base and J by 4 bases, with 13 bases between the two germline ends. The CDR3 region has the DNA TGTGCCAGTAGTATAGTAAGTCAGGGAAGAGAGACCCAGTACTTC. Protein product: CASSIVSQGRETQYF.

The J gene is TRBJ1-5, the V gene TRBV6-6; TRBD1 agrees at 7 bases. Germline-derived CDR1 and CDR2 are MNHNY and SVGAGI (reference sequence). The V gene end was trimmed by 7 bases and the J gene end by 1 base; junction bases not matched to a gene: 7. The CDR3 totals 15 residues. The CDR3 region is CASTMGQISNQPQHF. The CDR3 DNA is TGTGCCAGCACCATGGGACAGATCAGCAATCAGCCCCAGCATTTT.

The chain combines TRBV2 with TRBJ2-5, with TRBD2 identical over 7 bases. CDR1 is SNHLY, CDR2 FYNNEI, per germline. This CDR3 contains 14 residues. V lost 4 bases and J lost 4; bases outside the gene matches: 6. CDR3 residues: CASSGHGGRETQYF. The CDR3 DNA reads TGTGCCAGCAGTGGCCACGGCGGGAGAGAGACCCAGTACTTC.

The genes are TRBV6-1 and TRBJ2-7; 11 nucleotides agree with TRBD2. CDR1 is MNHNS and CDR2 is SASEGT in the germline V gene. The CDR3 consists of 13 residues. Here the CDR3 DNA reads TGTGCCAGCAGTGAGCGAGCTAGCGGGGGGCCCGCGGTC. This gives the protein CASSERASGGPAV.

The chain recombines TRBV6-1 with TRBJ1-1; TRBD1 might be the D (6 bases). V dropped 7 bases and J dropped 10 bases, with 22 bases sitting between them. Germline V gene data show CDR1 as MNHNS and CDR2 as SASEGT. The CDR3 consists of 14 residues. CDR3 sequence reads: CASTRRAAGERAFF. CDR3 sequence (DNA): TGTGCCAGCACCAGAAGGGCGGCAGGGGAGAGAGCTTTCTTT.